Here is one TCR beta chain with its context. These data come from a study of PD-L1 blockade in urothelial cancer. Study background: When patients started atezolizumab in the mid-2010s, it was given at 1,200 mg intravenously every 3 weeks. About nine tenths of the roughly 29 patients comprised males who had bladder-origin urothelial cancer.

Regarding time point: peripheral blood 6 weeks after treatment start. In germline, CDR1 is SGHRS, CDR2 YFSETQ. This CDR3 spans 15 amino acids. V lost 0 bases and J lost 3, with 9 bases in between. Spiked synthetic TCR analogs estimated absolute template abundance per PCR. TCRdb's copy holds only in-frame clones and misses some; the assay was immunoSEQ multiplex PCR. The repertoire holds approximately 50,000 clones, with more than 75% as singletons. The specimen was PBMCs, collected around atezolizumab (anti-PD-L1) treatment. This TCR was sampled from a man in his sixties with urothelial cancer. The V and J genes are TRBV5-1 and TRBJ2-2; D is perhaps TRBD1 (5 bases). The CDR3 region is CASSLDDRDTGELFF. CDR3 in DNA: TGCGCCAGCAGCTTGGACGACAGAGACACCGGGGAGCTGTTTTTT. The variable domain in full, completed from reference TRBV5-1 and TRBJ2-2, reads KAGVTQTPRYLIKTRGQQVTLSCSPISGHRSVSWYQQTPGQGLQFLFEYFSETQRNKGNFPGRFSGRQFSNSRSEMNVSTLELGDSALYLCASSLDDRDTGELFFGEGSRLTVL.